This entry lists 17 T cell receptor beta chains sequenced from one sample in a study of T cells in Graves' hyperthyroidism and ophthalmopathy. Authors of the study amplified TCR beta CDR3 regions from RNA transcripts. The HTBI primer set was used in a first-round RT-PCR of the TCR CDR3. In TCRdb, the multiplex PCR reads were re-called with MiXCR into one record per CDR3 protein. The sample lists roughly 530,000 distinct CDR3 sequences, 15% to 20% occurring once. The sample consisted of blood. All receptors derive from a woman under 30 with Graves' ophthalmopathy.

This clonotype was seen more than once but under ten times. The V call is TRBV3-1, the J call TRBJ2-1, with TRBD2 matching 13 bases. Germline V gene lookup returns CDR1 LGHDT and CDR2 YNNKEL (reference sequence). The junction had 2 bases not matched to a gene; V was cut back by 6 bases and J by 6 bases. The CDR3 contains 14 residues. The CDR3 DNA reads TGTGCCAGCAGACTAGCGGGGGGGGTCAATGAGCAGTTCTTC. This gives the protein CASRLAGGVNEQFF.

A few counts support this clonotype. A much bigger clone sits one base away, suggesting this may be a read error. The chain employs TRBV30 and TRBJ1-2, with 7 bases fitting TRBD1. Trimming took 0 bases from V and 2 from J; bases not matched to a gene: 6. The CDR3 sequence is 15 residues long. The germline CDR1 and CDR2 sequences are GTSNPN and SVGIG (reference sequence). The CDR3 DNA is TGTGCCTGGAGTGTCCCCATGGACAGGAACTATGGCTACACCTTC. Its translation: CAWSVPMDRNYGYTF.

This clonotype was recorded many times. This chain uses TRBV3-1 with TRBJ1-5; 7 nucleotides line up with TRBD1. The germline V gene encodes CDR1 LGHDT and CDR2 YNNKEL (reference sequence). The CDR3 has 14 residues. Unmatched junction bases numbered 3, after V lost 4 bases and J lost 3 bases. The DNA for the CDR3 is TGTGCCAGCAGCCTGGGACAGAACAATCAGCCCCAGCATTTT. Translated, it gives CASSLGQNNQPQHF. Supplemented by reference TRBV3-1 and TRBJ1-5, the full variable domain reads DTAVSQTPKYLVTQMGNDKSIKCEQNLGHDTMYWYKQDSKKFLKIMFSYNNKELIINETVPNRFSPKSPDKAHLNLHINSLELGDSAVYFCASSLGQNNQPQHFGDGTRLSIL.

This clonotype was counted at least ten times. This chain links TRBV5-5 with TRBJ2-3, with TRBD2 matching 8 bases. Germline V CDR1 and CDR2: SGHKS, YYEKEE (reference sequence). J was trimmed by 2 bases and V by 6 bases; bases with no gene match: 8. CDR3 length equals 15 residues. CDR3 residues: CASTQSGGTTDTQYF. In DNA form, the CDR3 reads TGTGCCAGCACCCAATCGGGGGGGACCACAGATACGCAGTATTTT.

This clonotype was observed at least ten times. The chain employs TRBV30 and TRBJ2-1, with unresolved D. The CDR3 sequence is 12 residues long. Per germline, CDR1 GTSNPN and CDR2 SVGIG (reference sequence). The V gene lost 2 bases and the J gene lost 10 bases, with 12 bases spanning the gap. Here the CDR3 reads CAWSTPTVEQFF. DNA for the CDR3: TGTGCCTGGAGTACCCCCACCGTGGAGCAGTTCTTC.

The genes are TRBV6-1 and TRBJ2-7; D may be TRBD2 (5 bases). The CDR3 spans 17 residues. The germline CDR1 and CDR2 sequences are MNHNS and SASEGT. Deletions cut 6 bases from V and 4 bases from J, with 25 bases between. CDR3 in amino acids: CASSLILTGEVPYEQYF. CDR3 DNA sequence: TGTGCCAGCAGCCTTATCCTCACCGGGGAAGTCCCTTACGAGCAGTACTTC.

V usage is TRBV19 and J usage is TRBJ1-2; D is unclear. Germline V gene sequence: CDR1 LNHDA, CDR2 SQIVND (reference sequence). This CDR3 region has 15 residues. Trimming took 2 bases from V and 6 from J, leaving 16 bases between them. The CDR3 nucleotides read TGTGCCAGTAGTATAAGGCCAAGTGCTGCACATGGCTACACCTTC. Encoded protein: CASSIRPSAAHGYTF.

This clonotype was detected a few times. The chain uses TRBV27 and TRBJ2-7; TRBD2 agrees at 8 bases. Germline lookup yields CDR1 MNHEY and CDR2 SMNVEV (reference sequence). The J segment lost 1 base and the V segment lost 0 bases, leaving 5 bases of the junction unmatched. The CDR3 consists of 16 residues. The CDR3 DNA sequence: TGTGCCAGCAGTTTATCCGGGCGGGGGGCATCCTACGAGCAGTACTTC. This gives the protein CASSLSGRGASYEQYF.

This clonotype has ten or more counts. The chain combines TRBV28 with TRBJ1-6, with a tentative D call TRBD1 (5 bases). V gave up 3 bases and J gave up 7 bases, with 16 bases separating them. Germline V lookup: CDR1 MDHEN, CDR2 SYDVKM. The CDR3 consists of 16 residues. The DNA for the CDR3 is TGTGCCAGCAGTTTTCTGACAGCGCCTCTCAATTCACCCCTCCACTTT. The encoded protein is CASSFLTAPLNSPLHF.

The CDR3 nucleotides read TGTGCCAGCAGTTTGCGGGAGGCCTCCTACGAGCAGTACTTC. Translating it yields CASSLREASYEQYF. The genes are TRBV3-1 and TRBJ2-7; 8 bases fit TRBD2. This CDR3 spans 14 amino acids. V lost 6 bases and J lost 0; bases outside the gene matches: 4. Germline CDR1 LGHDT, CDR2 YNNKEL (reference sequence).

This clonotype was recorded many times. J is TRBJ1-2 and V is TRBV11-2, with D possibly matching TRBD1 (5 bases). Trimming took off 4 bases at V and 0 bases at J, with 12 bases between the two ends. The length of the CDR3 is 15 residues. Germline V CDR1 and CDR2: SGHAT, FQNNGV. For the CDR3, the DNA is TGTGCCAGCAGCTCCCTTCGAGGGGCTAACTATGGCTACACCTTC. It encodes CASSSLRGANYGYTF. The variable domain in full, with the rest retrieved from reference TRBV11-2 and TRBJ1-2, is EAGVAQSPRYKIIEKRQSVAFWCNPISGHATLYWYQQILGQGPKLLIQFQNNGVVDDSQLPKDRFSAERLKGVDSTLKIQPAKLEDSAVYLCASSSLRGANYGYTFGSGTRLTVV.

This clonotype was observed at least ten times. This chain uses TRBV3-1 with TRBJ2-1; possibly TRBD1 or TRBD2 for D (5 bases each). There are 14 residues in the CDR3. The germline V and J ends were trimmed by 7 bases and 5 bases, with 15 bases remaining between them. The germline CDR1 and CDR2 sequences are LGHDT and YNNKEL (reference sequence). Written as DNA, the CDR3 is TGTGCCAGCAACCCCGGGACGCCCAACAATGAGCAGTTCTTC. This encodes CASNPGTPNNEQFF.

This CDR3 reads CATSRAAGGGYTF. The CDR3 nucleotides are TGTGCCACCAGCAGAGCCGCGGGCGGGGGCTACACCTTC. J is TRBJ1-2 and V is TRBV15; D ambiguous. This CDR3 contains 13 residues. Per the germline V gene, CDR1 is LNHNV and CDR2 is YYDKDF (reference sequence). Trimming stripped 1 base from V and 8 bases from J, with 11 bases between.

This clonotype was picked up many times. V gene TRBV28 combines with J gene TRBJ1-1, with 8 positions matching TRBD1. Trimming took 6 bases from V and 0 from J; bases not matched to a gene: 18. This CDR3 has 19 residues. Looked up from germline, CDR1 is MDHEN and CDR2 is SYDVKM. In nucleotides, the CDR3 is TGTGCCAGCAGCCACCGTCCATCACTAGGACAGGGAATGAACACTGAAGCTTTCTTT. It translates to CASSHRPSLGQGMNTEAFF.

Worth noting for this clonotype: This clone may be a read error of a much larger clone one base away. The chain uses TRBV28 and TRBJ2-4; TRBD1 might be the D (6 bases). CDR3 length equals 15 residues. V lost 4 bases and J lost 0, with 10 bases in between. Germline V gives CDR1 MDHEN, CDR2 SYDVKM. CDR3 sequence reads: CASSYRALAKNIQYF. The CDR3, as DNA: TGTGCCAGCAGTTACAGGGCGCTAGCCAAAAACATTCAGTACTTC.

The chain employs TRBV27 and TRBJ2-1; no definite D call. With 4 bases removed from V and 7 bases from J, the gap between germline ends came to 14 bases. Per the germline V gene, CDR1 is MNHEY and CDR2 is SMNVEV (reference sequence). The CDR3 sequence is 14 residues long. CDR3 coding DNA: TGTGCCAGCAGTTCGGCAGGCCCCTGGAATGAGCAGTTCTTC. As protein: CASSSAGPWNEQFF.

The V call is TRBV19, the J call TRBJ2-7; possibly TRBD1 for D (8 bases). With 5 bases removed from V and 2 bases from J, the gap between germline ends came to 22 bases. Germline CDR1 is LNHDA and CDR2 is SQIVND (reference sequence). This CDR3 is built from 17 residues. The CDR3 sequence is CASSSTGGASSPYEQYF. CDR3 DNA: TGTGCCAGTAGTTCCACAGGGGGGGCGTCTTCACCCTACGAGCAGTACTTC.